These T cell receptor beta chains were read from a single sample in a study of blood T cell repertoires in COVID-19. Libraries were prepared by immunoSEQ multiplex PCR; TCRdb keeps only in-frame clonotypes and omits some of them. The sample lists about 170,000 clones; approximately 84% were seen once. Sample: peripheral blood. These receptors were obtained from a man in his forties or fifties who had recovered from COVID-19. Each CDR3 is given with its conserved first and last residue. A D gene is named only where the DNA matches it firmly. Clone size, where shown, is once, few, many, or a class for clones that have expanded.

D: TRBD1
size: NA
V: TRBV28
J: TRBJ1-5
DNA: TGTGCCAGCATCTCGGACAGGGAGTTTGGTCAGCCCCAGCATTTT
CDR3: CASISDREFGQPQHF

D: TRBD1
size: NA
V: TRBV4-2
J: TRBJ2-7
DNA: TGTGCCAGCAGCCAAGGCTTGTTAGGACAGGGCTACGAGCAGTACTTC
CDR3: CASSQGLLGQGYEQYF

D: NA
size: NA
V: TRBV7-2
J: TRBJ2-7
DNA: TGTGCCAGCAGCCTCACAGGGCTCGAGCAGTACTTC
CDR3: CASSLTGLEQYF

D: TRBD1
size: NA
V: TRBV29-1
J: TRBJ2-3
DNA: TGCAGCGCCGTTGGACAGGGGACAGATACGCAGTATTTT
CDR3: CSAVGQGTDTQYF

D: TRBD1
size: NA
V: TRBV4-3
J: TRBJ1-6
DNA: TGCGCCAGCAGCCAACGATTCCGGACAGGGCAATCCTATAATTCACCCCTCCACTTT
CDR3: CASSQRFRTGQSYNSPLHF

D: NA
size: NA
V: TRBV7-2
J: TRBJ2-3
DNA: TGTGCCAGCAGCACACAGCCACCAGATACGCAGTATTTT
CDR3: CASSTQPPDTQYF

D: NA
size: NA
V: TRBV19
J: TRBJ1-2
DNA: TGTGCCAGTAGTATGCGGGAAGGGGACTATGGCTACACCTTC
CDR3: CASSMREGDYGYTF

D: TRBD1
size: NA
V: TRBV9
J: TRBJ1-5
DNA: TGTGCCAGCAGCGTATCCGGGACAGGGGGTCAGCCCCAGCATTTT
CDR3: CASSVSGTGGQPQHF

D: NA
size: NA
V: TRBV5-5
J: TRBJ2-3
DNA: TGTGCCAGCAGCTTTCCCCGGGGGGCTTCAGATACGCAGTATTTT
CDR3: CASSFPRGASDTQYF

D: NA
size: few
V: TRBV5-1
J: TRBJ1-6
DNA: TGCGCCAGCAGCCAACTTAATTCACCCCTCCACTTT
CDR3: CASSQLNSPLHF

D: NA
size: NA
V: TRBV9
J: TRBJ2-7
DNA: TGTGCCAGCAGCGTAGTGCCAGGGGCGGACGAGCAGTACTTC
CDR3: CASSVVPGADEQYF

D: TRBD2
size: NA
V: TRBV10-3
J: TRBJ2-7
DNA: TGTGCCATCAGTGAGTCGAGTGTGACTAGCGGCCACGAGCAGTACTTC
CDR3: CAISESSVTSGHEQYF

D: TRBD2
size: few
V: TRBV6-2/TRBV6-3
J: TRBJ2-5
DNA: TGTGCCAGCAGTTACACTAGCGGGACCGTCCAAGAGACCCAGTACTTC
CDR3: CASSYTSGTVQETQYF

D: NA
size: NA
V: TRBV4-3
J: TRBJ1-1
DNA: TGCGCCAGCAGCCAAGATTCGGGGACTGAAGCTTTCTTT
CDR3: CASSQDSGTEAFF

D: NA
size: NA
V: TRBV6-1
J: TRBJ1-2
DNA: TGTGCCAGCAGGGAAGGGCCCGGGGGCTACACCTTC
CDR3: CASREGPGGYTF

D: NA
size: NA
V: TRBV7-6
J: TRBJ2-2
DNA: TGTGCCAGCAGCACCCGACAGAACCCGAACACCGGGGAGCTGTTTTTT
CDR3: CASSTRQNPNTGELFF

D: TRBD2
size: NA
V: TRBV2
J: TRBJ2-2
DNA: TGTGCCAGCAGTGTAGGCCTAGCGGCCAACACCGGGGAGCTGTTTTTT
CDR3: CASSVGLAANTGELFF

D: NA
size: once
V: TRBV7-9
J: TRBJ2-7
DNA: TGTGCCAGCAGCTTAGCGGGGACTCAGGCCGAGCAGTACTTC
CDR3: CASSLAGTQAEQYF

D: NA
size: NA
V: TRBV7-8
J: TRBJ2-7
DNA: TGTGCCAGCACCAGAATGGGACTCCTTGAGGAGCAGTACTTC
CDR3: CASTRMGLLEEQYF

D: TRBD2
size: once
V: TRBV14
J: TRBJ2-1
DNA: TGTGCCAGCAGCCAATTCGCCGGGACTAGCGGGAGGTTCTACAATGAGCAGTTCTTC
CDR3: CASSQFAGTSGRFYNEQFF

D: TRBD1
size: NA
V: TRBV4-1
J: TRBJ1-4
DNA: TGCGCCAGCAGCCAAGTGCAGGGGGCTAATGAAAAACTGTTTTTT
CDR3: CASSQVQGANEKLFF

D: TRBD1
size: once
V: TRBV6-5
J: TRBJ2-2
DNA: TGTGCCAGCAGTTACGGACAGGGGAGAGCCGGGGAGCTGTTTTTT
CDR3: CASSYGQGRAGELFF